The source of this T cell receptor (beta chain) is a study of spatial heterogeneity in lung cancer. Study-level background: Sequenced were any available follow-up PBMC samples, which had been obtained a median of approximately 23 months after resection.

The time point here: blood at routine non-recurrence follow-up after resection. Unsorted whole RNA samples from tumor, nontumor lung or frozen PBMC were sequenced. This clonotype was seen ten or more times. J gave up 6 bases and V 0 bases, and 7 bases lay outside the gene matches. Germline V gene data show CDR1 as LGHNA and CDR2 as YNFKEQ. The CDR3 covers 15 residues. TCRdb itself ran the 5' RACE reads through MiXCR, one entry per CDR3 protein. Here the sample spans roughly 120,000 distinct CDR3 sequences, 12% being singletons. The rearrangement uses TRBV4-2 and TRBJ2-7, with 8 bases matching TRBD2. The sequenced sample was PBMCs, obtained at follow-up. This clonotype was obtained from a male donor with early-stage non-small cell lung cancer. CDR3 protein: CASSQDYGGAGEQYF. As DNA, the CDR3 is TGTGCCAGCAGCCAAGATTACGGGGGGGCGGGCGAGCAGTACTTC.